These 21 T cell receptor beta chains were all obtained from the same sample, sequenced in a study of blood T cell repertoires in COVID-19. Sequencing used immunoSEQ multiplex PCR; TCRdb keeps in-frame clones, though not all of them. The sample carries about 250,000 clones, around nine tenths recorded once. The sequenced sample was peripheral blood. The source is an older woman who had recovered from COVID-19.

This chain joins TRBV10-3 and TRBJ2-1, with 7 bases lining up with TRBD1. This CDR3 comprises 17 residues. With 3 bases clipped from V and 7 bases from J, the junction kept 15 bases outside the gene matches. From germline, CDR1 is ENHRY and CDR2 SYGVKD. CDR3 region: CAISDGKIARGPNEQFF. The CDR3 nucleotides are TGTGCCATCAGTGACGGTAAGATAGCGAGGGGGCCGAATGAGCAGTTCTTC.

The chain uses TRBV10-3 and TRBJ1-4; the D is unclear. Germline V gene sequence: CDR1 ENHRY, CDR2 SYGVKD. The germline V and J ends were trimmed by 8 bases and 8 bases, with 15 bases remaining between them. There are 13 residues in the CDR3. The CDR3 DNA follows: TGTGCCATCCAGGAGGTCCTCGGCGAAAAACTGTTTTTT. Its translation: CAIQEVLGEKLFF.

The rearrangement links TRBV7-2 to TRBJ2-1; weak D call: TRBD1 (6 bases). The CDR3 covers 13 residues. The germline CDR1 and CDR2 sequences are SGHTA and FQGNSA. V lost 5 bases and J 9 bases, leaving 14 bases between the germline ends. CDR3 amino acids: CASSVTIGGEQFF. The CDR3 nucleotides read TGTGCCAGCAGCGTCACTATAGGGGGTGAGCAGTTCTTC.

The chain couples TRBV5-1 to TRBJ1-1; D not resolved. V was shortened by 2 bases and J by 1 base, with 6 bases between the two germline ends. This CDR3 contains 13 residues. Germline CDR1 is SGHRS and CDR2 is YFSETQ. The CDR3 sequence is CASSFHRNTEAFF. The CDR3 DNA sequence: TGCGCCAGCAGCTTTCACAGGAACACTGAAGCTTTCTTT.

The chain uses TRBV29-1 and TRBJ1-5; 8 nucleotides match TRBD1. The CDR3 has 14 residues. After removal of 6 bases from V and 3 bases from J, the junction contained 7 bases not matched to a gene. Germline values: CDR1 SQVTM, CDR2 ANQGSEA. The CDR3 here is CSVAGTGTNQPQHF. For the CDR3, the DNA is TGCAGCGTGGCCGGGACAGGCACCAATCAGCCCCAGCATTTT.

The rearrangement joins TRBV5-5 to TRBJ1-2, with 9 bases that match TRBD1. The CDR3 runs 16 residues. The germline CDR1 and CDR2 sequences are SGHKS and YYEKEE (reference sequence). Germline trimming cut 3 bases from V and 7 bases from J; bases unmatched to any gene: 13. The CDR3 DNA follows: TGTGCCAGCAGCTGGACAACCGGGACAGGGTTGGGTGGCTACACCTTC. The encoded protein is CASSWTTGTGLGGYTF.

The rearrangement joins TRBV5-6 to TRBJ1-2; maybe TRBD1 (5 bases). From germline, CDR1 is SGHDT and CDR2 YYEEEE. The length of the CDR3 is 15 residues. Trimming took off 0 bases at V and 1 base at J, with 10 bases between the two ends. The CDR3: CASSLDRRHNYGYTF. As DNA, the CDR3 is TGTGCCAGCAGCTTGGACAGGCGCCATAACTATGGCTACACCTTC.

The CDR3 region is CASRRRDNEQFF. The DNA of the CDR3 is TGTGCCAGCAGACGCAGGGACAATGAGCAGTTCTTC. This chain uses TRBV6-5 with TRBJ2-1; possibly TRBD1 for D (5 bases). This CDR3 is 12 amino acids long. Between the trimmed V and J ends, which lost 6 bases and 5 bases, there was a span of 8 bases. Germline V CDR1 and CDR2: MNHEY, SVGAGI.

The chain has TRBV4-2 and TRBJ2-3; 14 nucleotides line up with TRBD2. This CDR3 is built from 19 residues. The junction had 6 bases not matched to a gene; V was cut back by 1 base and J by 0 bases. Germline V gene lookup returns CDR1 LGHNA and CDR2 YNFKEQ. The CDR3 DNA reads as TGTGCCAGCAGCCAAGGAGTGGGACTAGCGGGGGTCAGCACAGATACGCAGTATTTT. It translates to CASSQGVGLAGVSTDTQYF.

The chain carries TRBV11-2 and TRBJ2-4, with D maybe TRBD1 (5 bases). Trimming removed 0 bases from V and 8 bases from J, with 14 bases in between. Per the germline V gene, CDR1 is SGHAT and CDR2 is FQNNGV. CDR3 length equals 15 residues. The CDR3 is CASSLDPQGWDIQYF. CDR3 nucleotides: TGTGCCAGCAGCTTAGATCCGCAGGGATGGGACATTCAGTACTTC.

This clone was found a few times. The chain carries TRBV5-6 and TRBJ1-4, with D unresolved. Trimming left V 2 bases short and J 8 bases short, with 4 bases between. Germline V gene lookup returns CDR1 SGHDT and CDR2 YYEEEE. The CDR3 loop spans 11 amino acids. CDR3 region: CASSFGEKLFF. CDR3 in DNA: TGTGCCAGCAGCTTTGGCGAAAAACTGTTTTTT.

This clone appeared a single time. The genes are TRBV11-1 and TRBJ1-4, with TRBD1 identical over 10 bases. This CDR3 is 15 amino acids long. Unmatched junction bases numbered 8, after V lost 5 bases and J lost 8 bases. Germline CDR1 reads SGHAT; CDR2 reads FQDESV (reference sequence). CDR3 amino acids: CASSPGTGVHEKLFF. DNA for the CDR3: TGTGCCAGCAGCCCCGGGACAGGGGTACACGAAAAACTGTTTTTT.

This clone was observed a few times. The rearrangement links TRBV29-1 to TRBJ1-6; D might be TRBD1 (5 bases). Per germline, CDR1 SQVTM and CDR2 ANQGSEA. V gave up 6 bases and J gave up 0 bases, with 18 bases separating them. The CDR3 loop spans 17 amino acids. CDR3 sequence reads: CSVLCRGASSYNSPLHF. The CDR3 region has the DNA TGCAGCGTCCTATGCCGCGGGGCCAGCTCCTATAATTCACCCCTCCACTTT.

The V call is TRBV29-1, the J call TRBJ2-2; 8 nucleotides align to TRBD2. J was trimmed by 3 bases and V by 7 bases; bases with no gene match: 19. This CDR3 is built from 18 residues. Per the germline V gene, CDR1 is SQVTM and CDR2 is ANQGSEA. The CDR3 DNA reads TGCAGCGCCATAGCGGGGCTAGCAAATATTCGGCACACCGGGGAGCTGTTTTTT. As protein: CSAIAGLANIRHTGELFF.

This clone was seen a handful of times. The V call is TRBV7-3, the J call TRBJ2-7; D perhaps matches TRBD1 (5 bases). The germline V and J ends were trimmed by 6 bases and 6 bases, with 21 bases remaining between them. CDR1 and CDR2 (germline): SGHTA, FQGTGA. This CDR3 has 15 amino acids. The CDR3 bases are TGTGCCAGCAGACGGACAAACTACAATCCTTCCGAGCAGTACTTC. This gives the protein CASRRTNYNPSEQYF.

The chain is built from TRBV6-1 and TRBJ2-7; perhaps TRBD2 as D (5 bases). Looked up from germline, CDR1 is MNHNS and CDR2 is SASEGT. This CDR3 region has 15 residues. Trimming removed 0 bases at V and 7 bases at J, with 16 bases between. This CDR3 reads CASSEAVASSGEQYF. The CDR3, as DNA: TGTGCCAGCAGTGAAGCTGTAGCCTCATCGGGAGAGCAGTACTTC.

The chain uses TRBV10-3 and TRBJ2-1; TRBD2 agrees at 9 bases. This CDR3 is 15 amino acids long. With 6 bases clipped from V and 4 bases from J, the junction kept 7 bases outside the gene matches. Germline V gives CDR1 ENHRY, CDR2 SYGVKD. The CDR3 DNA sequence: TGTGCCATCAGCTTAGCGGGGGTAGGATACAATGAGCAGTTCTTC. Its protein product is CAISLAGVGYNEQFF.

The chain couples TRBV5-1 to TRBJ2-2; 7 bases line up with TRBD1. The CDR3 has 17 amino acids. The V and J ends lost 3 bases and 1 base, in that order; junction bases with no gene match: 9. The germline CDR1 and CDR2 sequences are SGHRS and YFSETQ. In DNA form, the CDR3 reads TGCGCCAGCAGCTGGGGAGCAGGGGGTAGGAACACCGGGGAGCTGTTTTTT. This codes for CASSWGAGGRNTGELFF.

The rearrangement joins TRBV9 to TRBJ1-6; maybe TRBD1 (6 bases). The CDR3 extends over 14 amino acids. V dropped 4 bases and J dropped 11 bases, with 16 bases sitting between them. Germline V gene sequence: CDR1 SGDLS, CDR2 YYNGEE. CDR3 nucleotide sequence: TGTGCCAGCAGCCCCCAATACAGGGTACCACCCCTCCACTTT. It codes for CASSPQYRVPPLHF.

This chain links TRBV18 with TRBJ2-5; possible D gene TRBD2, 6 bases. CDR3 length equals 14 residues. Germline CDR1 KGHSH, CDR2 LQKENI. V was cut by 2 bases and J by 3 bases, with 10 bases left in between. The CDR3 DNA reads TGTGCCAGCTCACCAGTCGCGGGGAAAGAGACCCAGTACTTC. It specifies CASSPVAGKETQYF.

This chain connects TRBV4-1 to TRBJ2-3, with D possibly TRBD1 on 5 matching bases. Deletions cut 4 bases from V and 2 bases from J, with 13 bases between. The CDR3 covers 15 residues. Per germline, CDR1 MGHRA and CDR2 YSYEKL. CDR3 sequence: CASSRTGPNTDTQYF. The DNA of the CDR3 is TGCGCCAGCAGCCGAACAGGTCCTAACACAGATACGCAGTATTTT.